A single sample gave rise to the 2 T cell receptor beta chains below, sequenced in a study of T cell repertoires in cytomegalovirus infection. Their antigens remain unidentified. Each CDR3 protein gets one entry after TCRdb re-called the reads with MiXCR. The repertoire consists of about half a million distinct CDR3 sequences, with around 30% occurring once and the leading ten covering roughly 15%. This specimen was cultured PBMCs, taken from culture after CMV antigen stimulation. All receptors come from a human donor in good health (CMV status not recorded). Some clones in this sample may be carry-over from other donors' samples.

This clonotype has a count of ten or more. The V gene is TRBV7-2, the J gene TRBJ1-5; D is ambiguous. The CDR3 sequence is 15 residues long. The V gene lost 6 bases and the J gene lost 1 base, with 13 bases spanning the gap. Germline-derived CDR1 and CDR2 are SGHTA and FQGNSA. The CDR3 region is CASRRWSSSNQPQHF. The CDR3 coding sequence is TGTGCCAGCAGGAGATGGTCTAGCAGCAATCAGCCCCAGCATTTT.

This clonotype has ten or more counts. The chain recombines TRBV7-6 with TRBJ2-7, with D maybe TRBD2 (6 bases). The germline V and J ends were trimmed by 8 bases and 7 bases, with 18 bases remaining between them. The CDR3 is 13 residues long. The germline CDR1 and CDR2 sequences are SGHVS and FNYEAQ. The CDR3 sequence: CASSLGGAGEQYF. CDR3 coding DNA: TGTGCCAGCTCCTTGGGGGGAGCCGGGGAGCAGTACTTC.